Following are 27 T cell receptor beta chains from one sample sequenced in a study of human T cells and chemical hapten exposure. TCRdb passed the RACE reads through MiXCR, listing each CDR3 protein once. The sample holds 150,000 to 200,000 distinct CDR3 sequences; about 27% are singletons and the top ten take 2.1%. The time point was: patch test 3, about 24 weeks after DPC sensitization. Specified treatment: therapeutic diphenylcyclopropenone sensitization with weekly scalp DPC. The sample was whole blood, taken in connection with sensitization to the hapten diphenylcyclopropenone (DPC). These receptors were taken from a woman under 30 with alopecia areata. Some clones in this sample may be carry-over from other donors' samples.

The table lists this clonotype with many counts. This sequence joins TRBV20-1 and TRBJ1-6; a weak D match, TRBD1 (5 bases). The V end lost 6 bases, the J end lost 10 bases, and 25 bases lay between the germline ends. This CDR3 is built from 16 residues. Germline V gene sequence: CDR1 DFQATT, CDR2 SNEGSKA (reference sequence). The chain's CDR3 is CSAPRPRDPDSSPLHF. CDR3 nucleotide sequence: TGCAGTGCCCCCCGACCTCGGGACCCGGATTCCTCACCCCTCCACTTT.

The table lists this clonotype with a few counts. This chain uses TRBV29-1 with TRBJ2-5, with D possibly matching TRBD2 (6 bases). Germline V CDR1 and CDR2: SQVTM, ANQGSEA. The V and J ends lost 3 bases and 3 bases respectively, with 14 bases between them. The CDR3 consists of 14 residues. The CDR3, as DNA: TGCAGCGTTGAGGAGGGCCGTCGAAAAGAGACCCAGTACTTC. It translates to CSVEEGRRKETQYF.

This clonotype was counted between two and nine times. The chain is built from TRBV12-3 or TRBV12-4 and TRBJ2-5; perhaps TRBD1 as D (5 bases). V dropped 6 bases and J dropped 4 bases, with 15 bases sitting between them. The CDR3 totals 14 residues. For the CDR3, the DNA is TGTGCCAGCAGCGTAGGGCAGGGCCTAGAGACCCAGTACTTC. It encodes CASSVGQGLETQYF.

This clonotype was seen a few times. V usage is TRBV9 and J usage is TRBJ2-7; TRBD2 aligns across 12 bases. Germline V gene data show CDR1 as SGDLS and CDR2 as YYNGEE. The trim removed 4 bases at V and 4 bases at J, leaving 3 bases unmatched. The CDR3 totals 14 residues. CDR3 residues: CASSPGLAGYEQYF. The DNA for the CDR3 is TGTGCCAGCAGCCCTGGACTAGCGGGATACGAGCAGTACTTC.

This clonotype was seen only a few times. This sequence joins TRBV12-3 or TRBV12-4 and TRBJ1-1; 8 bases align to TRBD1. The V and J ends lost 10 bases and 3 bases, in that order; junction bases with no gene match: 1. This CDR3 comprises 11 residues. The CDR3 DNA is TGTGCCACACAGGGGGACACTGAAGCTTTCTTT. Encoded protein: CATQGDTEAFF.

The chain carries TRBV12-3 or TRBV12-4 and TRBJ2-2, with D perhaps TRBD1 or TRBD2 (5 bases each). V was trimmed by 2 bases and J by 4 bases, leaving 11 bases between them. The CDR3 consists of 15 residues. The CDR3 protein is CASSLQGRVTGELFF. CDR3 coding DNA: TGTGCCAGCAGTTTACAGGGACGGGTCACCGGGGAGCTGTTTTTT.

Only one count was recorded for this clonotype. V is TRBV20-1 and J is TRBJ1-1; D not certain. Germline V lookup: CDR1 DFQATT, CDR2 SNEGSKA (reference sequence). The V end lost 3 bases, the J end lost 7 bases, and 9 bases lay between the germline ends. The CDR3 sequence is 11 residues long. The CDR3 DNA reads TGCAGTGCTAGCCCTCAGGTTGAAGCTTTCTTT. Amino acid sequence: CSASPQVEAFF.

This clonotype came up a few times. The V gene is TRBV24-1, the J gene TRBJ2-1, with TRBD1 matching 10 bases. This CDR3 contains 13 residues. Trimming took 6 bases from V and 8 from J; bases not matched to a gene: 3. The germline gives CDR1 KGHDR, CDR2 SFDVKD. In DNA, the CDR3 is TGTGCCACCAGTCGGACAGGGGGGGATGAGCAGTTCTTC. It specifies CATSRTGGDEQFF.

This clonotype was observed a few times. This rearrangement joins TRBV3-1 to TRBJ2-5, with TRBD1 identical over 8 bases. With 3 bases clipped from V and 1 base from J, the junction kept 4 bases outside the gene matches. From germline, CDR1 is LGHDT and CDR2 YNNKEL (reference sequence). The CDR3 runs to 15 residues. The CDR3 DNA reads TGTGCCAGCAGCCAGGACAGGGTTTCCCAAGAGACCCAGTACTTC. Encoded protein: CASSQDRVSQETQYF.

V gene TRBV6-5 combines with J gene TRBJ2-7; TRBD2 agrees at 7 bases. CDR3 length: 15 amino acids. Germline V gene data show CDR1 as MNHEY and CDR2 as SVGAGI. J was trimmed by 2 bases and V by 2 bases; bases with no gene match: 6. Here the CDR3 DNA reads TGTGCCAGCAGTTACCGGGCGAGCGGGGCCTACGAGCAGTACTTC. This translates into CASSYRASGAYEQYF.

This clonotype showed up just a few times. The chain combines TRBV6-5 with TRBJ1-6; no definite D call. V was clipped by 6 bases and J by 0 bases, with 12 bases between them. CDR1 is MNHEY, CDR2 SVGAGI, per germline. CDR3 length equals 16 residues. The CDR3 DNA is TGTGCCAGCAGCCTAGGGCGGGCCTCCTATAATTCACCCCTCCACTTT. Its translation: CASSLGRASYNSPLHF.

In DNA form, the CDR3 reads TGTGCCAGCAGCTTAGTTTGGTCTTGGTCAACCGGAGATACGCAGTATTTT. Its translation is CASSLVWSWSTGDTQYF. The chain joins TRBV7-2 to TRBJ2-3; D gene uncertain. With 1 base removed from V and 5 bases from J, the gap between germline ends came to 19 bases. Germline V gene sequence: CDR1 SGHTA, CDR2 FQGNSA. The CDR3 is made up of 17 amino acids.

This clonotype was detected only a few times. The chain links TRBV5-1 to TRBJ2-1; D may correspond to TRBD1 or TRBD2 (5 bases each). This CDR3 is built from 16 residues. V lost 4 bases, J lost 3 bases, and 17 bases lay in between. From germline, CDR1 is SGHRS and CDR2 YFSETQ. This CDR3 reads CASSRGARGNYNEQFF. The CDR3, as DNA: TGCGCCAGCAGCAGGGGAGCGAGAGGGAACTACAATGAGCAGTTCTTC.

The genes are TRBV10-2 and TRBJ2-7; TRBD1 matches at 11 bases. This CDR3 contains 18 residues. The germline V gene has CDR1 WSHSY and CDR2 SAAADI. The V and J ends lost 5 bases and 0 bases, in that order; junction bases with no gene match: 12. For the CDR3, the DNA is TGCGCCAGCAGTCCAAAGGGGACAGGGGGAAGGGCCTCCTACGAGCAGTACTTC. Its protein is CASSPKGTGGRASYEQYF.

In this sample, this clonotype turned up a few times. The chain joins TRBV18 to TRBJ1-5, with 7 nucleotides matching TRBD1. Germline V gene sequence: CDR1 KGHSH, CDR2 LQKENI. CDR3 size: 15 residues. Losses at the gene ends were 2 bases for V and 3 bases for J; bases not matched to a gene: 4. This chain's CDR3 is CASSPDRVFNQPQHF. The CDR3 DNA follows: TGTGCCAGCTCACCAGACAGGGTTTTCAATCAGCCCCAGCATTTT.

This rearrangement joins TRBV29-1 to TRBJ2-1; 10 bases are a match to TRBD2. Germline CDR1 SQVTM, CDR2 ANQGSEA. The V segment lost 6 bases and the J segment 3 bases; nucleotides outside the gene matches: 2. The CDR3 is made up of 13 amino acids. CDR3: CSVLAGVYNEQFF. CDR3 sequence (DNA): TGCAGCGTGCTAGCGGGAGTCTACAATGAGCAGTTCTTC.

In its sample, this clonotype was seen a few times. The chain has TRBV12-3 or TRBV12-4 and TRBJ1-2, with 10 bases aligning to TRBD1. Germline trimming cut 5 bases from V and 3 bases from J; bases unmatched to any gene: 3. The CDR3 is 14 residues long. CDR3 DNA: TGTGCCAGCAGTCCGGGACAGGGGCACTATGGCTACACCTTC. This codes for CASSPGQGHYGYTF.

This clonotype was seen only a few times. The chain recombines TRBV20-1 with TRBJ2-5; D may be TRBD1 or TRBD2 (5 bases each). The CDR3 totals 12 residues. Deletions cut 6 bases from V and 7 bases from J, with 15 bases between. Germline CDR1 and CDR2: DFQATT and SNEGSKA (reference sequence). The CDR3 DNA reads as TGCAGTGCCGATAAACAGGCGGGGACCCAGTACTTC. Its translation: CSADKQAGTQYF.

This clonotype was counted a few times. The chain combines TRBV6-2 or TRBV6-3 with TRBJ1-2; no clear D. The CDR3 has 12 amino acids. CDR1 is MNHEY, CDR2 SVGEGT, per germline. V shed 4 bases and J shed 6 bases, with 9 bases lying between them. The chain's CDR3 is CASSSGPDGYTF. For the CDR3, the DNA is TGTGCCAGCAGTTCCGGGCCGGATGGCTACACCTTC.

J is TRBJ2-4 and V is TRBV9; D is undetermined. CDR1 SGDLS and CDR2 YYNGEE come from the germline V gene. The ends were cut back, 3 bases at V and 0 bases at J, with 13 bases in the middle. This CDR3 has 16 amino acids. The DNA of the CDR3 is TGTGCCAGCAGCGGAAACCCAAGGCTAGCCAAAAACATTCAGTACTTC. It encodes CASSGNPRLAKNIQYF.

The CDR3 here is CASSLGRLGSGGRTDTQYF. CDR3 nucleotides: TGTGCCAGCAGCTTAGGAAGATTGGGTAGCGGGGGACGAACAGATACGCAGTATTTT. The chain has TRBV11-2 and TRBJ2-3; TRBD2 matches at 9 bases. The CDR3 spans 19 residues. Looked up from germline, CDR1 is SGHAT and CDR2 is FQNNGV. Unmatched junction bases numbered 14, after V lost 1 base and J lost 3 bases.

The CDR3 nucleotides are TGTGCCAGCAGCTTAGTTTCCAGCGGGAGGCGGGATACGCAGTATTTT. This gives the protein CASSLVSSGRRDTQYF. The chain combines TRBV7-9 with TRBJ2-3; 9 bases match TRBD2. The CDR3 is 16 amino acids. Per the germline V gene, CDR1 is SEHNR and CDR2 is FQNEAQ (reference sequence). V gave up 1 base and J gave up 6 bases; unmatched junction bases: 8.

This clonotype has just a few counts. The chain uses TRBV18 and TRBJ2-7, with D possibly being TRBD2 (6 bases). V was cut by 3 bases and J by 4 bases, with 13 bases left in between. The CDR3 totals 14 residues. Germline V CDR1 and CDR2: KGHSH, LQKENI. CDR3 loop: CASSPPTSWYEQYF. For the CDR3, the DNA is TGTGCCAGCTCACCCCCTACTAGCTGGTACGAGCAGTACTTC.

This clonotype was counted only a few times. CDR3 amino acids: CSARPGKYNEQFF. The CDR3, as DNA: TGCAGTGCTAGGCCCGGGAAATACAATGAGCAGTTCTTC. The chain links TRBV20-1 to TRBJ2-1, with D possibly TRBD2 on 5 matching bases. CDR3 size: 13 residues. V was clipped by 3 bases and J by 4 bases, with 10 bases between them. Germline CDR1 DFQATT, CDR2 SNEGSKA (reference sequence).

This chain links TRBV20-1 with TRBJ2-6, with D unresolved. Trimming removed 5 bases from V and 3 bases from J, with 11 bases in between. The V gene's germline CDR1 is DFQATT and CDR2 SNEGSKA (reference sequence). The CDR3 runs 14 residues. CDR3 region: CSAFVVGGANVLTF. The CDR3 DNA sequence: TGCAGTGCTTTCGTAGTGGGTGGGGCCAACGTCCTGACTTTC.

V and J are TRBV29-1 and TRBJ2-5; 8 nucleotides align to TRBD1. With 3 bases clipped from V and 5 bases from J, the junction kept 2 bases outside the gene matches. The CDR3 is made up of 12 amino acids. The germline V gene has CDR1 SQVTM and CDR2 ANQGSEA. The CDR3 spells CSVDRGLETQYF. CDR3 DNA sequence: TGCAGCGTTGACAGGGGGCTTGAGACCCAGTACTTC.

This clonotype occurred a few times. This rearrangement joins TRBV7-8 to TRBJ2-7, with D tentatively TRBD1 (6 bases). The germline V gene encodes CDR1 SGHVS and CDR2 FQNEAQ. This CDR3 contains 15 residues. Trimming cost V 1 base and J 2 bases, with 12 bases left between them. In nucleotides, the CDR3 is TGTGCCAGCAGCTTAGAGGCAGGGGCCCCCTACGAGCAGTACTTC. Its translation: CASSLEAGAPYEQYF. Full variable domain (outside the CDR3, taken from reference TRBV7-8 and TRBJ2-7): GAGVSQSPRYKVAKRGQDVALRCDPISGHVSLFWYQQALGQGPEFLTYFQNEAQLDKSGLPSDRFFAERPEGSVSTLKIQRTQQEDSAVYLCASSLEAGAPYEQYFGPGTRLTVT.